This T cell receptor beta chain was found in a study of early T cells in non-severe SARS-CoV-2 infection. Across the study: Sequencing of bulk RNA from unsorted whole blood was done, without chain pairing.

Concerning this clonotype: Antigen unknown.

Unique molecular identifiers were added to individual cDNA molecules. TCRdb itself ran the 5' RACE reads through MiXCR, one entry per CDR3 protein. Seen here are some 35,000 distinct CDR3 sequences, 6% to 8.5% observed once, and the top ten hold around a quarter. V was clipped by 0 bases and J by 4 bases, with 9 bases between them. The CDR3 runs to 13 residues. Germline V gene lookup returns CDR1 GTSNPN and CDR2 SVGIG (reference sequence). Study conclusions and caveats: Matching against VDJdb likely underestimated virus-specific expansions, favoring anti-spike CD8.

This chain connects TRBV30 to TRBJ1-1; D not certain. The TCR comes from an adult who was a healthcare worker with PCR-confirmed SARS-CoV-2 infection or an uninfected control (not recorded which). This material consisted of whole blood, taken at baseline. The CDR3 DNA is TGTGCCTGGAGTGTACGCGAAGGCACTGAAGCTTTCTTT. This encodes CAWSVREGTEAFF.